This TCR beta chain is from a study of blood T cell repertoires in COVID-19 (dated by TCRdb to the early 2020s). At the level of the whole study: Samples covering the acute and convalescent phases of COVID-19 were provided by collaborators in the United States, Italy and Spain. HLA class I and class II types, where available, came from metadata supplied by the sample provider rather than from assay-based typing. The sample metadata nearly always contained a de-identified subject ID, COVID-19 status, age in years and sex. The repertoires were made available in a free public database intended to serve as a resource for research on the immune response to SARS-CoV-2. The material from the prospective study consisted of cDNA or gDNA derived from T cells, B-cell-depleted T cells, or PBMCs. Deeply sampled blood TCRbeta repertoires from subjects exposed to, actively infected with, or recovered from COVID-19 were included in the dataset. Samples were obtained from the ongoing ImmuneRACE study (first 160 participants) and from 1,254 subjects provided by 6 global collaborators.

V is trimmed back by 3 bases and J by 3 bases, and the junction contains 13 bases that no gene match accounts for. The CDR3 starts with the cysteine, ends with the phenylalanine, and has 17 residues. Of all the DNA, just the CDR3 is kept, 51 bases in frame from base 1. CDR1 and CDR2, looked up from the germline V gene, are SGHRS and YFSETQ. TCRbeta CDR3 regions were amplified from genomic DNA by means of the immunoSEQ Assay, a bias-controlled multiplex PCR. Per the authors' processing: Nucleated cell counts per sample were estimated from amplification of reference gene primers within the assay. To quantify the absolute abundance of each unique TCRbeta CDR3 rearrangement, sequence reads were collapsed and filtered. For each sample, productive Simpson clonality was calculated as the square root of Simpson's diversity index over productive rearrangements. Sourced from immuneACCESS, this table was stored by TCRdb with only in-frame sequences that have V and J called. A share of the clones is absent; for the studies checked, an unresolved V gene accounts for under half, and the remainder has no known explanation. D and trimming come from the DNA, and the V and J calls and clone size come from that table. The table for this sample lists about 200,000 clones; roughly nine tenths of them were counted only once. The ten top clones hold 2.2% of the sample.

Comment on this clone: The antigen this receptor binds is unknown. Base qualities are not recorded, but no much larger clone differs from it by a single base.

Collaborating institutions collected whole blood in K2EDTA tubes following their own protocols. For TCRbeta analysis, collaborator samples were shipped as frozen whole blood, as isolated PBMCs, or as DNA extracted from either sample type. Results the study describes overall, beyond this receptor: How much clinical and demographic metadata was included differed by source and by participant, and the metadata was provided uncurated.

The V gene is TRBV5-1 and the J gene is TRBJ1-1, and TRBD1 aligns with 8 junction nucleotides. This clonotype was sampled from a woman aged 45-65 years with acute or convalescent COVID-19. The sample consisted of peripheral blood. The DNA is as follows: TGCGCCAGCAGCTCCCCTCCGGACAGGGCCTTGGACACTGAAGCTTTCTTT. Its product reads: CASSSPPDRALDTEAFF. With the portions outside the CDR3 filled from the reference TRBV5-1 and TRBJ1-1 genes, the complete variable region becomes KAGVTQTPRYLIKTRGQQVTLSCSPISGHRSVSWYQQTPGQGLQFLFEYFSETQRNKGNFPGRFSGRQFSNSRSEMNVSTLELGDSALYLCASSSPPDRALDTEAFFGQGTRLTVV.